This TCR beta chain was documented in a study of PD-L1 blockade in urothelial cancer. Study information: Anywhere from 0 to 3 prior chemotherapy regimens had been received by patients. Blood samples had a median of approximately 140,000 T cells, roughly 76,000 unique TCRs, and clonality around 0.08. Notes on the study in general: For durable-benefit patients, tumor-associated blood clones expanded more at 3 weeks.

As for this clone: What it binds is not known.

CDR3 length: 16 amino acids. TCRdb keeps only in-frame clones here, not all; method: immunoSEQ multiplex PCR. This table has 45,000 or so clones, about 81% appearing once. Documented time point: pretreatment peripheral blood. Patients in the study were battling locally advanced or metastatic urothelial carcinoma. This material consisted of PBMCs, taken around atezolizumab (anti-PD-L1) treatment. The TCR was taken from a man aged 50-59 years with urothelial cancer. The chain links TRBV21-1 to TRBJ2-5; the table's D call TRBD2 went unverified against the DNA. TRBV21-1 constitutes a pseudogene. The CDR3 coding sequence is TGTGCCAGCAGCACCGCGACTAGCGGGAAGAAAGAGACCCAGTACTTC. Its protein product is CASSTATSGKKETQYF.